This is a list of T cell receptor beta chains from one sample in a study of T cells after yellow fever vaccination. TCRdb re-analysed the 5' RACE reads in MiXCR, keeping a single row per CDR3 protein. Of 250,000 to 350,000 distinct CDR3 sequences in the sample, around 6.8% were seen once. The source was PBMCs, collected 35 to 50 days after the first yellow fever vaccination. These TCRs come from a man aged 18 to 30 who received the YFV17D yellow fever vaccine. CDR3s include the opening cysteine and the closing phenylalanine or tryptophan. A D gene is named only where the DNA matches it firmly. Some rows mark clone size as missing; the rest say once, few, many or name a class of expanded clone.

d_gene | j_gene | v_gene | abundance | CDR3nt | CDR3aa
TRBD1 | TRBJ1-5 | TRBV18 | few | TGTGCCAGCTCACCCACAGGGGGCTACAATCAGCCCCAGCATTTT | CASSPTGGYNQPQHF
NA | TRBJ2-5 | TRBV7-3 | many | TGTGCCAGCAGTTCCCGAGGGGGGGCCCAAGAGACCCAGTACTTC | CASSSRGGAQETQYF
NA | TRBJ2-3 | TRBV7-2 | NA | TGTGCCAGCAGCCTAGGGGCCTCACTACAACGTAATACGCAGTATTTT | CASSLGASLQRNTQYF
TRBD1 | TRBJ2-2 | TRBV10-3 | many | TGTGCCATCAGCGAATGGACAGGGATCACCGGGGAGCTGTTTTTT | CAISEWTGITGELFF
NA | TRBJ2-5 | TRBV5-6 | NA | TGTGCCAGCAGATACGGGACGGCCGACCAAGAGACCCAGTACTTC | CASRYGTADQETQYF
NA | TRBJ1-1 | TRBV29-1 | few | TGCAGCTTGAAGAGTTCCGGGGGTGAAGCTTTCTTT | CSLKSSGGEAFF
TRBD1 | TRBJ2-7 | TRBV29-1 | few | TGCAGCGTTGTAGCGGACAGGGGTGGGCAGTACTTC | CSVVADRGGQYF
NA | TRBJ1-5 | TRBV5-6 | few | TGTGCCAGCAGCTTCGCAGGGTCGCAGCCCCAGCATTTT | CASSFAGSQPQHF
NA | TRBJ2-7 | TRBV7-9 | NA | TGTGCCAGCAGCTCCAATTACGTAGGGGCGAGCTCCTACGAGCAGTACTTC | CASSSNYVGASSYEQYF
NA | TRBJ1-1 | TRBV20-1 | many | TGCAGTGCCCTAACCGGTCGGTTGAACACTGAAGCTTTCTTT | CSALTGRLNTEAFF
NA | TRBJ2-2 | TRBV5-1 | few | TGCGCCAGCAGCTGGGGGCCAGGGAGCACCGGGGAGCTGTTTTTT | CASSWGPGSTGELFF
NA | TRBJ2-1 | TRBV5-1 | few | TGCGCCAGCAATGTTCAGGGGGGGTCCTACAATGAGCAGTTCTTC | CASNVQGGSYNEQFF
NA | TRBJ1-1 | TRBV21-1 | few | TGTGCCAGCAGCAACTACCCTCTACGGAGGCCCCCTTTCTTT | CASSNYPLRRPPFF
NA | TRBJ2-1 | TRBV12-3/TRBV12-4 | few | TGTGCCAGCAGTCTCCTTGACGCTGAGCAGTTCTTC | CASSLLDAEQFF
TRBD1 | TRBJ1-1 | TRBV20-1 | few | TGCAGTGCTAACCGGGACAGAAGAGAAGCTTTCTTT | CSANRDRREAFF
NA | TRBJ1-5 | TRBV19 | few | TGTGGGGCAGGGGTCCTCAATCAGCCCCAGCATTTT | CGAGVLNQPQHF
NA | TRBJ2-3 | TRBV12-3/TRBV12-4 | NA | TGTGCCAGCAGCACGTACGCACAAAATACGCAGTATTTT | CASSTYAQNTQYF
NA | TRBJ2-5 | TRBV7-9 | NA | TGTGCCAGCAGCCCTACAGAAAAAGAGACCCAGTACTTC | CASSPTEKETQYF
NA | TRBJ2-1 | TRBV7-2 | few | TGTGCCAGCAGCCCCTGGATTTCGACCCGTTCGGTGCAGTTCTTC | CASSPWISTRSVQFF
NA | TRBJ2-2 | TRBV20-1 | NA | TGCAGTGCCCGTCCGCAGGACACCGGGGAGCTGTTTTTT | CSARPQDTGELFF
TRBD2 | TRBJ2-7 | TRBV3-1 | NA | TGTGCCAGCAGCCAAGATCTTAGTGAGCGGGGGTTCTACGAGCAGTACTTC | CASSQDLSERGFYEQYF
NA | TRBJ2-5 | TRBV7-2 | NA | TGTGCCAGCAGCCAACTCCCCGGGGAGACCCAGTACTTC | CASSQLPGETQYF
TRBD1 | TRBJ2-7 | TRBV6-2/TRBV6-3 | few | TGTGCCAGCAGCCCCCCGGGACAGGGGTTTTCCTCCTACGAGCAGTACTTC | CASSPPGQGFSSYEQYF
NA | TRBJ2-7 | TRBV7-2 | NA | TGTGCCAGCAGCTTAGCCTGGGACCCCTTAGAGCAGTACTTC | CASSLAWDPLEQYF
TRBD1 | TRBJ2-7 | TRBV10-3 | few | TGTGCCATCAGCGAAGGACAGGGGGCCTACGAGCAGTACTTC | CAISEGQGAYEQYF
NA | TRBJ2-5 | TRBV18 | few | TGTGCCAGCTCACCCCGCCCAGAGACCCAGTACTTC | CASSPRPETQYF
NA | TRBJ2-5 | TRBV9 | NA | TGTGCCAGCAGCGTAGAGGGCAGGGAAGAGACCCAGTACTTC | CASSVEGREETQYF
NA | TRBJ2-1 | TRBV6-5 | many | TGTGCCAGCAGTTACTCAGGCAATGAGCAGTTCTTC | CASSYSGNEQFF
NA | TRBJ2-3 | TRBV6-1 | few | TGTGCCAGCAGTGAACCCCCCGGACCAGAGGATACGCAGTATTTT | CASSEPPGPEDTQYF
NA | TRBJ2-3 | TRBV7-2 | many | TGTGCCAGCAGCTTAAGACAACCGACAGATACGCAGTATTTT | CASSLRQPTDTQYF
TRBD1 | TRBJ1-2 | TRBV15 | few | TGTGCCACTCGACAGGGAGTTGGCTATGGCTACACCTTC | CATRQGVGYGYTF
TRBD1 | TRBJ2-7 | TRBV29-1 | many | TGCAGCGCCGGCGTTGAACAGGGGGTTTTCGAGCAGTACTTC | CSAGVEQGVFEQYF
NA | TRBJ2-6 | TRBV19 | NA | TGTGCAAGCCTGGGCTACTCTGGGGCCAACGTCCTGACTTTC | CASLGYSGANVLTF
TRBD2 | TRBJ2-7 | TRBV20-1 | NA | TGCAGTGCTAGTTTTCTAGCGGGGGTAGAGCAGTACTTC | CSASFLAGVEQYF
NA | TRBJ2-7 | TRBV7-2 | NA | TGTGCCAGCAGAAGGGGGGGTCGGGGTTACGAGCAGTACTTC | CASRRGGRGYEQYF
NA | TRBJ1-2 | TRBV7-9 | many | TGTGCCAGCAGCCAAGGTGATCCGGGACGGAACTATGGCTACACCTTC | CASSQGDPGRNYGYTF